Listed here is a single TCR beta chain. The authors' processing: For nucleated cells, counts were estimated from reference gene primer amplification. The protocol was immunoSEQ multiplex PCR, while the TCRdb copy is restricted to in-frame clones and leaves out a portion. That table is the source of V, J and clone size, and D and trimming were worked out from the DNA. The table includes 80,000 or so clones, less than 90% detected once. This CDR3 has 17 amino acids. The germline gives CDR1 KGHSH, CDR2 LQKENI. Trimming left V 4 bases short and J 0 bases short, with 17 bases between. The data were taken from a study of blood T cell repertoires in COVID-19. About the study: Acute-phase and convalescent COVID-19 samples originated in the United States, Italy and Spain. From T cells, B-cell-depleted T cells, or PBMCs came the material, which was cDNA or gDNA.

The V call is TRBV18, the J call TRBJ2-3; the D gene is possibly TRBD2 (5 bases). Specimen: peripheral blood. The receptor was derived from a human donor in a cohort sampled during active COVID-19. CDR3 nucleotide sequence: TGTGCCAGCTCACGCTATTTGGGAGTTGGGAGCACAGATACGCAGTATTTT. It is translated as CASSRYLGVGSTDTQYF.